Below, one TCR beta chain is given with its context. Its matching antigen is unknown. Documented time point: peripheral blood 6 weeks after treatment start. Generated by immunoSEQ multiplex PCR, the TCRdb table keeps only in-frame clones and is missing some. The data show around 30,000 clones, around four fifths seen once. The sample originates from a study of PD-L1 blockade in urothelial cancer. Study in general: Previous chemotherapy exposure amounted to 0 to 3 regimens for patients. The researchers analyzed blood 3 weeks (second dose) and 6 weeks after treatment start.

Germline assignment: CDR1 MGHRA and CDR2 YSYEKL. The V end was cut by 1 base, the J end by 0 bases, with 22 bases between. The CDR3 is 21 residues long. Study conclusions and caveats: Below-median pretreatment blood TCR clonality predicted better survival.

The TCR comes from a man between 65 and 79 years old with urothelial cancer. Sequencing used PBMCs, obtained around atezolizumab (anti-PD-L1) treatment. The chain has TRBV4-1 and TRBJ2-6, with a tentative D call TRBD2 (6 bases). The CDR3 DNA reads TGCGCCAGCAGCCAAGGGGGCGGTGTACGGAGGGGAAGCTCTGGGGCCAACGTCCTGACTTTC. Residues: CASSQGGGVRRGSSGANVLTF.